This TCR beta chain came from a study of shared clonotypes between healthy human individuals (dated by TCRdb to 2020 to 2021). Concerning the study at large: Two women and three men aged 18 to 49 years were included in the cohort. For each donor, CD4 naive and CD4 memory were each given three plates, CD8 naive was given two plates, and CD8 memory was given one plate. The study deeply sequenced blood TCR repertoires of five healthy adults to estimate repertoire size and the extent of clonotype sharing between individuals. Different laboratories and diverse techniques were used to prepare libraries and sequence TCR repertoires, to increase sequencing depth and limit assay-specific biases. Between about 0.85 and 9.5 billion PBMCs per donor were obtained by leukapheresis.

Donors were healthy HIV-negative adults with no recently reported acute infections or vaccinations. Only Caucasian adults living in Nashville, Tennessee, USA were represented among the donors. CD4+ T cells were enriched through magnetic negative selection, after which naive cells were positively selected on CD45RA and the remaining negative fraction served as the memory subset. After blood collection by leukapheresis, PBMCs were isolated using Ficoll-Histopaque density gradient centrifugation and then cryopreserved in the vapor phase of liquid nitrogen. Analytical flow cytometry was used to check the purity and quantity of each magnetically sorted T cell population. Genomic DNA was isolated from every sorted fraction and measured by UV absorbance on a Nanodrop 2000c. Using the deep immunoSEQ assay, TCR CDR3 regions were amplified from genomic DNA by multiplex PCR. Extracted genomic DNA from each cell subset was distributed evenly across all wells of several immunoSEQ 96-well plates, and each plate was treated as a replicate. Each replicate PCR for sorted subsets received around 200 ng genomic DNA, equal to about 29,000 T cell genomes. Purified libraries were quantified with a Qubit 3.0 fluorometer, sized on a Bioanalyzer 2100, and re-quantified with the KAPA Library Quantification kit. Each immunoSEQ 96-well plate was sequenced on its own single-read 150-cycle Illumina NextSeq 550 flow cell. The original pipeline was this. Because only junctional sequences without quality scores were contained in the immunoSEQ output, filtering matching that applied to full-length reads could not be performed. Sequences were annotated with PyIR, a Python wrapper for IgBLAST v1.9, and V/J genes and CDR3 were assigned using IMGT germline references. Any read was removed if the V/J assignment was weak (E-value above 1e-6), the CDR3 was missing, or the read contained stop codons, out-of-frame junctions, or ambiguous translated residues. V3J clonotypes were defined as sequences sharing the same inferred V gene, J gene, and CDR3 amino acid sequence. To compute the percentage overlap between repertoires, the number of shared unique clonotypes was divided by the size of the smaller repertoire. Repertoire richness was assessed with RTK rarefaction, the Chao1 estimator, and Recon v2.1 estimates of unobserved clonotypes. Generation probabilities for all TCRbeta clonotypes obtained by the gDNA method from a few donors were computed using OLGA. TCRdb carries this immuneACCESS record with in-frame sequences only. Its versions omit some clonotypes, under half of them owing to an unresolved V gene in the studies checked, with the rest unexplained. That table gives V, J and clone size, and the DNA gave D and trimming. The sample profile shows millions of clones; 90% to 95% of them were found once. Jointly, the top ten make up around 0.14% of the sample.

As for this clone: Its antigen has not been determined. Per-base quality was not reported, and no clone a single base away is much larger than it.

CDR1 LNHDA and CDR2 SQIVND were looked up in the germline V gene (reference sequence). A distance of 17 bases separates the germline ends of V and J, which lose 1 base and 1 base respectively. The CDR3 spans 18 residues, from the cysteine through the phenylalanine. Only CDR3 DNA is held: 54 bases, read in frame from base 1. What the research found in general, with its limitations: Based on pairwise subsampling, the degree of clonotype sharing among donors was expected to be affected by sequencing depth. When several donors were compared, the shared fraction of clonotypes was 5% to 6.5% for naive CD4, around 4% for naive CD8, 2.3% for memory CD4, and 0.4% for memory CD8. Naive subsets generally had larger estimated clonotype richness than memory subsets. Even with the large sequencing depth, rarefaction of the sorted-subset datasets indicated that sequencing was incomplete. Clonotypes shared by all four sorted-subset donors showed higher generation probabilities than non-shared clonotypes. Because the study included a small number of donors, the genetic and exposure-history diversity represented was limited. Sampling was limited to blood, and TCR repertoires in tissue likely differ from TCR repertoires in blood.

This receptor was obtained from a man between 18 and 35 years old in good health. Sequencing used naive CD4+ T cells sorted from blood. The sample's cell subset or site label, in plain terms: CD45RA+ positively selected. The rearranged chain carries TRBV19 and TRBJ1-5; too little of a D gene remains to name it. The CDR3 region reads CASSIAPFEQRSNQPQHF. The sequenced DNA is TGTGCCAGTAGTATAGCTCCCTTTGAACAGCGCAGCAATCAGCCCCAGCATTTT. Reference TRBV19 and TRBJ1-5 proteins supply the regions before and after the CDR3; the full variable domain is: DGGITQSPKYLFRKEGQNVTLSCEQNLNHDAMYWYRQDPGQGLRLIYYSQIVNDFQKGDIAEGYSVSREKKESFPLTVTSAQKNPTAFYLCASSIAPFEQRSNQPQHFGDGTRLSIL.